This record concerns one T cell receptor (beta chain) sequence. Its antigen is unknown. TCRdb recomputed calls from the reads with MiXCR, one row per CDR3 protein. The repertoire holds around 230,000 distinct CDR3 sequences, 38% seen once, with around 64% in the top ten. This specimen belongs to a study of T cell repertoires in cytomegalovirus infection. General study results and limits: The response measured ex vivo was dominated by TCR beta clonotypes (HLA-C-restricted and CMV-specific).

Germline V gene lookup returns CDR1 LGHNT and CDR2 FRNRAP. V was shortened by 0 bases and J by 7 bases, with 12 bases between the two germline ends. The CDR3 covers 15 residues. The chain uses TRBV12-5 and TRBJ2-2; D is undetermined. The material was CD8+ T cells from cultured PBMCs, obtained from culture after CMV antigen stimulation. The clonotype was recovered from a human donor in good health (CMV status not recorded). Some clones in this sample may be carry-over from other donors' samples. CDR3 protein: CASGLVMTGVGELFF. The CDR3 DNA is TGTGCTAGTGGTTTGGTAATGACGGGCGTCGGGGAGCTGTTTTTT.